A selection of T cell receptor beta chains follows, all from one sample in a study of technical replicates of blood from a handful of donors. Clones were sequenced by immunoSEQ multiplex PCR, and TCRdb holds only the in-frame ones, with some missing. The profile covers about 97,000 clones, with about 95% appearing a single time and less than 0.4% taken by the ten largest. Sequencing was carried out using T cells isolated from PBMCs. Every receptor here comes from a human donor in good health. Each CDR3 is given with its conserved first and last residue. The D gene is left open where the match is weak. Rows may omit the clone size; those that give it use once, few, many or a size class.

d_call | j_call | v_call | clone_size | cdr3_aa | cdr3_nt
- | TRBJ2-7 | TRBV9 | - | CASSPRDFPYEQYF | TGTGCCAGCAGCCCCCGGGACTTCCCCTACGAGCAGTACTTC
TRBD1 | TRBJ1-2 | TRBV30 | - | CAWSEGGGSSYGYTF | TGTGCCTGGAGTGAAGGAGGGGGCTCAAGCTATGGCTACACCTTC
TRBD1 | TRBJ1-1 | TRBV7-9 | - | CASSLVGGEAFF | TGTGCCAGCAGCTTAGTAGGGGGCGAAGCTTTCTTT
TRBD2 | TRBJ2-3 | TRBV6-1 | - | CASSDSSGGGDTQYF | TGTGCCAGCAGTGATTCGTCGGGGGGAGGAGATACGCAGTATTTT
- | TRBJ2-7 | TRBV21-1 | once | CASSNLTSGIHNYEQYF | TGTGCCAGCAGCAACCTGACTAGCGGTATTCACAACTACGAGCAGTACTTC
TRBD1 | TRBJ1-1 | TRBV7-6 | - | CASSYLTGEKINTEAFF | TGTGCCAGCAGCTACTTGACAGGGGAGAAAATCAACACTGAAGCTTTCTTT
- | TRBJ2-1 | TRBV7-6 | - | CASSGRDSEQFF | TGTGCCAGCAGCGGCCGGGACTCCGAGCAGTTCTTC
TRBD1 | TRBJ1-5 | TRBV19 | - | CASSFQGAGTGQPQHF | TGTGCCAGTAGTTTTCAGGGGGCCGGAACGGGTCAGCCCCAGCATTTT
- | TRBJ2-7 | TRBV6-5 | - | CASSYSKRELLDEQYF | TGTGCCAGCAGTTACTCGAAACGGGAGCTCCTTGACGAGCAGTACTTC
- | TRBJ2-6 | TRBV9 | - | CASSPAQGRYSGANVLTF | TGTGCCAGCAGCCCCGCGCAGGGGCGGTACTCTGGGGCCAACGTCCTGACTTTC
- | TRBJ2-7 | TRBV11-3 | - | CASSFYRDSFYEQYF | TGTGCCAGCAGCTTCTACCGGGACTCGTTCTACGAGCAGTACTTC
- | TRBJ2-5 | TRBV19 | once | CASSRRSRETQYF | TGTGCCAGTAGTAGACGGAGCAGAGAGACCCAGTACTTC
- | TRBJ1-2 | TRBV5-1 | - | CASSSAWGGYGYTF | TGCGCCAGCAGCAGTGCGTGGGGGGGCTATGGCTACACCTTC
- | TRBJ2-2 | TRBV23-1 | - | CASSRRRGQNTGELFF | TGCGCCAGCAGTCGGAGGAGGGGGCAAAACACCGGGGAGCTGTTTTTT
TRBD2 | TRBJ2-1 | TRBV29-1 | - | CSVEDTGGSSYNEQFF | TGCAGCGTTGAAGATACGGGCGGGAGCTCCTACAATGAGCAGTTCTTC
TRBD2 | TRBJ2-5 | TRBV19 | - | CASSSPGLAAQETQYF | TGTGCCAGTAGCTCGCCGGGACTAGCAGCCCAAGAGACCCAGTACTTC
- | TRBJ2-1 | TRBV6-1 | - | CASSERSKPYNEQFF | TGTGCCAGCAGTGAGCGATCTAAACCCTACAATGAGCAGTTCTTC
- | TRBJ1-2 | TRBV27 | - | CASSLSARQNYGYTF | TGTGCCAGCAGTTTATCAGCGAGGCAGAACTATGGCTACACCTTC
TRBD2 | TRBJ2-3 | TRBV7-3 | - | CASSLTGLAGDTQYF | TGTGCCAGCAGCTTAACAGGGCTAGCGGGAGATACGCAGTATTTT
- | TRBJ1-1 | TRBV28 | - | CASSFGQTHTEAFF | TGTGCCAGCAGTTTTGGGCAGACCCACACTGAAGCTTTCTTT
TRBD1 | TRBJ2-4 | TRBV5-1 | - | CASSRPGGEGIQYF | TGCGCCAGCAGCAGGCCAGGGGGCGAGGGCATTCAGTACTTC
- | TRBJ2-6 | TRBV27 | - | CASSRAPGANVLTF | TGTGCCAGCAGCAGGGCCCCCGGGGCCAACGTCCTGACTTTC
TRBD1 | TRBJ2-2 | TRBV19 | - | CASSIQGDTGELFF | TGTGCCAGTAGTATACAGGGGGACACCGGGGAGCTGTTTTTT
- | TRBJ1-1 | TRBV2 | once | CASSAPTGMNTEAFF | TGTGCCAGCAGCGCCCCTACAGGAATGAACACTGAAGCTTTCTTT
- | TRBJ1-2 | TRBV28 | - | CASQLPGEFSGYTF | TGTGCCAGCCAACTTCCAGGGGAGTTCTCTGGCTACACCTTC
TRBD2 | TRBJ2-7 | TRBV5-1 | - | CASSLGGGTSYEQYF | TGCGCCAGCAGCTTGGGGGGGGGAACTTCCTACGAGCAGTACTTC
- | TRBJ1-4 | TRBV7-9 | once | CASTQVRNEKLFF | TGTGCCAGCACCCAGGTCAGGAATGAAAAACTGTTTTTT